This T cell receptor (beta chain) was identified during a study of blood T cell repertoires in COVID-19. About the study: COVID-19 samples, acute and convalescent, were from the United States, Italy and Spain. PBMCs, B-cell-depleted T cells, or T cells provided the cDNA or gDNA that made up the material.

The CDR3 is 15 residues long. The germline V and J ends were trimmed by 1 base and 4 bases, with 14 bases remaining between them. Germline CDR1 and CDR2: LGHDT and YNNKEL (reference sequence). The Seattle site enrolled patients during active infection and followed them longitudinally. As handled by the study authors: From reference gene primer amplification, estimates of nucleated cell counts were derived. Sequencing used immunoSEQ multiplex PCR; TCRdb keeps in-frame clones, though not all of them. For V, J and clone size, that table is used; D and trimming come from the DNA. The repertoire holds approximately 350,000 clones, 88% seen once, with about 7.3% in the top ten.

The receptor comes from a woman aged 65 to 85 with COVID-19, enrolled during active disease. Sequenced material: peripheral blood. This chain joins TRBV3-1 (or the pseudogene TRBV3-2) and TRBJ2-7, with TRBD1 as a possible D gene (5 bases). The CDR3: CASSQATQGEYEQYF. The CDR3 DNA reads TGTGCCAGCAGCCAAGCGACGCAGGGTGAATACGAGCAGTACTTC.